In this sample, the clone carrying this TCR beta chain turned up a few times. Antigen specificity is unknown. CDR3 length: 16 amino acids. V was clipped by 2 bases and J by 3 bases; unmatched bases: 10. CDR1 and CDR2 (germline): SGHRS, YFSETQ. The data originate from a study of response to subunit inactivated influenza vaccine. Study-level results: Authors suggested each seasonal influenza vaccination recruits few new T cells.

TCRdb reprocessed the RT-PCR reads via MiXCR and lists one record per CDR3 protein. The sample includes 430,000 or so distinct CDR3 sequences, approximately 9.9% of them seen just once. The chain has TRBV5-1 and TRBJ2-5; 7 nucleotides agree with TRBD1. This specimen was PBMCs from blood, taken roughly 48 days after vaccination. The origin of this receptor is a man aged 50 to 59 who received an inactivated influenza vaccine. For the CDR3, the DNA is TGCGCCAGCAGCTTTGGTCTCCGGGACAGTAAAGAGACCCAGTACTTC. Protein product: CASSFGLRDSKETQYF.